Here is one TCR beta chain with its context. Its antigen is still unknown. Produced via immunoSEQ multiplex PCR; TCRdb's table is partial and in-frame only. The table includes approximately 47,000 clones, 45% to 60% detected once. These data originate in a study of cytotoxic CD8 clonotypes in ibrutinib-treated CLL. Findings and limits, study-wide: Clonality went higher at ibrutinib response and then dropped back toward baseline at progression.

The CDR3 is 12 residues long. The V gene's germline CDR1 is LGHNA and CDR2 YNFKEQ. V lost 5 bases and J 2 bases, leaving 3 bases between the germline ends. The J gene is TRBJ2-2, the V gene TRBV4-2; no definite D call. Specimen: PBMCs, collected after 24 months of ibrutinib treatment. The TCR originated in a human donor with chronic lymphocytic leukemia. The CDR3 region is CASSLNTGELFF. The CDR3 DNA sequence: TGTGCCAGCAGCTTAAACACCGGGGAGCTGTTTTTT.